These 21 T cell receptor beta chains were all obtained from the same sample, sequenced in a study of PD-1 blockade in classical Hodgkin lymphoma. Each of the patients experienced relapse following autologous stem cell transplantation, and their brentuximab vedotin exposure differed. The assay was immunoSEQ multiplex PCR, and TCRdb's table has in-frame clones only and misses some. The table includes 13,000 or so clones, approximately 86% detected once. The sequences come from peripheral blood mononuclear cells (PBMCs), collected at baseline. All receptors derive from a human donor with classical Hodgkin lymphoma.

The chain combines TRBV21-1 with TRBJ2-3; the table gives TRBD2 as D, unverified against the DNA. TRBV21-1 counts as a pseudogene. This CDR3 has 17 residues. The CDR3 region is CASSKAGGEGTTDTQYF. CDR3 coding DNA: TGTGCCAGCAGCAAAGCTGGGGGGGAGGGAACCACAGATACGCAGTATTTT.

As concerns this clone: One end of the junction fails to match germline, which may point to a read error. The chain is built from TRBV4-1 and TRBJ2-1, with TRBD2 identical over 13 bases. CDR3 length equals 17 residues. CDR1 is MGHRA, CDR2 YSYEKL, per germline. CDR3 protein: CASNQDRRLAGGYEQFF. CDR3 sequence (DNA): TGCGCCAGCAACCAAGATAGGAGACTAGCGGGGGGCTATGAGCAGTTCTTC.

The genes are TRBV9 and TRBJ1-1; 9 bases are shared with TRBD1. Germline assignment: CDR1 SGDLS and CDR2 YYNGEE. The junction had 5 bases not matched to a gene; V was cut back by 4 bases and J by 7 bases. The CDR3 runs 13 residues. CDR3 sequence: CASSPRTGVEAFF. DNA for the CDR3: TGTGCCAGCAGCCCGAGGACAGGGGTTGAAGCTTTCTTT. Full variable domain (missing parts from reference TRBV9 and TRBJ1-1): DSGVTQTPKHLITATGQRVTLRCSPRSGDLSVYWYQQSLDQGLQFLIQYYNGEERAKGNILERFSAQQFPDLHSELNLSSLELGDSALYFCASSPRTGVEAFFGQGTRLTVV.

The V call is TRBV23-1, the J call TRBJ1-2, with D maybe TRBD1 (6 bases). TRBV23-1 is placed among ORFs of uncertain function. V was pared by 1 base and J by 4 bases, with 13 bases between. The CDR3 consists of 15 residues. The DNA of the CDR3 is TGCGCCAGCAGTCAATATGGGACATCAGGCTATGGCTACACCTTC. Protein sequence: CASSQYGTSGYGYTF.

This sequence joins TRBV19 and TRBJ1-1; D is unresolved. Germline V CDR1 and CDR2: LNHDA, SQIVND (reference sequence). The V and J ends lost 3 bases and 2 bases respectively, with 7 bases between them. The CDR3 totals 13 residues. This CDR3 is CASSISGNTEAFF. The CDR3 region has the DNA TGTGCCAGTAGTATTTCAGGCAACACTGAAGCTTTCTTT. Full variable domain (rest looked up from reference TRBV19 and TRBJ1-1): DGGITQSPKYLFRKEGQNVTLSCEQNLNHDAMYWYRQDPGQGLRLIYYSQIVNDFQKGDIAEGYSVSREKKESFPLTVTSAQKNPTAFYLCASSISGNTEAFFGQGTRLTVV.

V usage is TRBV6-4 and J usage is TRBJ2-5; 7 bases map to TRBD2. The CDR3 consists of 15 residues. Germline CDR1 reads MRHNA; CDR2 reads SNTAGT. Unmatched junction bases numbered 8, after V lost 3 bases and J lost 4 bases. The CDR3 sequence is CASSEAPGRGETQYF. The CDR3 DNA reads as TGTGCCAGCAGTGAAGCCCCTGGGAGGGGAGAGACCCAGTACTTC.

J is TRBJ1-1 and V is TRBV16; D is possibly TRBD1 (6 bases). In germline, CDR1 is KGHSY, CDR2 FQNENV. CDR3 length: 15 amino acids. V was clipped by 1 base and J by 10 bases, with 19 bases between them. The CDR3 spells CASSQYAQGASGAFF. The CDR3, as DNA: TGTGCCAGCAGCCAATACGCACAGGGAGCTAGTGGAGCTTTCTTT.

The rearrangement links TRBV30 to TRBJ1-2, with D perhaps TRBD1 (5 bases). The germline V and J ends were trimmed by 4 bases and 8 bases, with 17 bases remaining between them. Germline V lookup: CDR1 GTSNPN, CDR2 SVGIG (reference sequence). This CDR3 region has 13 residues. CDR3 loop: CAWKRGASWGYTF. CDR3 nucleotides: TGTGCCTGGAAGAGAGGGGCCTCATGGGGCTACACCTTC.

The chain has TRBV7-2 and TRBJ2-1; D gene uncertain. The CDR3 has 15 residues. The germline V gene has CDR1 SGHTA and CDR2 FQGNSA. With 5 bases removed from V and 3 bases from J, the gap between germline ends came to 14 bases. As DNA, the CDR3 is TGTGCCAGCAGCCCTGACAACGGCGGCTACAATGAGCAGTTCTTC. As protein: CASSPDNGGYNEQFF.

The chain employs TRBV5-4 and TRBJ1-5, with D tentatively TRBD1 (6 bases). V was pared by 0 bases and J by 2 bases, with 9 bases between. Per germline, CDR1 SGHNT and CDR2 YYREEE (reference sequence). CDR3 length: 15 amino acids. The CDR3 protein is CASSLEGGRNQPQHF. CDR3 nucleotide sequence: TGTGCCAGCAGCTTGGAAGGGGGTCGCAATCAGCCCCAGCATTTT.

This clone was recorded a few times. This chain connects TRBV7-3 to TRBJ2-2; D is possibly TRBD2 (5 bases). V was pared by 5 bases and J by 1 base, with 14 bases between. The germline CDR1 and CDR2 sequences are SGHTA and FQGTGA. CDR3 length: 16 amino acids. Written as DNA, the CDR3 is TGTGCCAGCAGCCCCACCGGACTTATGAACACCGGGGAGCTGTTTTTT. It translates to CASSPTGLMNTGELFF.

The sample holds one count of this clone. The V gene is TRBV19, the J gene TRBJ1-2; D uncertain. The CDR3 is 14 amino acids. The V gene's germline CDR1 is LNHDA and CDR2 SQIVND (reference sequence). V dropped 7 bases and J dropped 4 bases, with 16 bases sitting between them. Here the CDR3 DNA reads TGTGCCAGTACGATCAAGGTTGGCGGCTATGGCTACACCTTC. Translated, it gives CASTIKVGGYGYTF. Looking up the rest from reference TRBV19 and TRBJ1-2 gives the full variable domain: DGGITQSPKYLFRKEGQNVTLSCEQNLNHDAMYWYRQDPGQGLRLIYYSQIVNDFQKGDIAEGYSVSREKKESFPLTVTSAQKNPTAFYLCASTIKVGGYGYTFGSGTRLTVV.

The chain couples TRBV7-6 to TRBJ2-1; D is unclear. The germline V gene encodes CDR1 SGHVS and CDR2 FNYEAQ. The CDR3 length is 13 residues. V was pared by 2 bases and J by 5 bases, with 7 bases between. For the CDR3, the DNA is TGTGCCAGCAGCTTAAGAACAGACAATGAGCAGTTCTTC. This sequence encodes CASSLRTDNEQFF.

The chain couples TRBV7-8 to TRBJ2-7; possibly TRBD1 for D (6 bases). V shed 1 base and J shed 2 bases, with 12 bases lying between them. Germline loops: CDR1 SGHVS, CDR2 FQNEAQ. The CDR3 contains 15 residues. DNA for the CDR3: TGTGCCAGCAGCTTAGGACGACAGGATCCCTACGAGCAGTACTTC. This encodes CASSLGRQDPYEQYF.

J is TRBJ2-2 and V is TRBV9, with TRBD1 matching 8 bases. Unmatched junction bases numbered 4, after V lost 1 base and J lost 5 bases. Germline V CDR1 and CDR2: SGDLS, YYNGEE. The CDR3 spans 15 residues. CDR3 bases: TGTGCCAGCAGCGTACAGGGGGCGTTGACCGGGGAGCTGTTTTTT. Encoded protein: CASSVQGALTGELFF.

The chain's CDR3 is CASTLGRSNYGYTF. CDR3 in DNA: TGTGCCAGCACTCTTGGCAGGTCTAACTATGGCTACACCTTC. The V call is TRBV27, the J call TRBJ1-2; D is uncertain. V was cut by 7 bases and J by 0 bases, with 12 bases left in between. The CDR3 runs 14 residues. Per the germline V gene, CDR1 is MNHEY and CDR2 is SMNVEV (reference sequence).

The table lists this clone with a count of one. J is TRBJ1-3 and V is TRBV7-8; D is uncertain. This CDR3 contains 11 residues. Germline CDR1 is SGHVS and CDR2 is FQNEAQ. V was pared by 5 bases and J by 2 bases, with 1 base between. The CDR3 DNA follows: TGTGCCAGCAGCGCTGGAAACACCATATATTTT. Protein product: CASSAGNTIYF. Complete variable domain (other parts from reference TRBV7-8 and TRBJ1-3): GAGVSQSPRYKVAKRGQDVALRCDPISGHVSLFWYQQALGQGPEFLTYFQNEAQLDKSGLPSDRFFAERPEGSVSTLKIQRTQQEDSAVYLCASSAGNTIYFGEGSWLTVV.

This clone appeared once. The rearrangement links TRBV5-1 to TRBJ1-1; D is perhaps TRBD1 (5 bases). This CDR3 spans 14 amino acids. Deletions cut 2 bases from V and 2 bases from J, with 10 bases between. Looked up from germline, CDR1 is SGHRS and CDR2 is YFSETQ. The CDR3 sequence is CASSFQGENTEAFF. Here the CDR3 DNA reads TGCGCCAGCAGCTTCCAGGGAGAAAACACTGAAGCTTTCTTT.

The chain combines TRBV4-1 with TRBJ1-5; D is unclear. The length of the CDR3 is 16 residues. The V gene lost 0 bases and the J gene lost 0 bases, with 9 bases spanning the gap. Germline loops: CDR1 MGHRA, CDR2 YSYEKL. The CDR3 sequence is CASSQEAPYSNQPQHF. The CDR3 nucleotides are TGCGCCAGCAGCCAAGAGGCACCGTATAGCAATCAGCCCCAGCATTTT.

The chain employs TRBV10-3 and TRBJ2-7; TRBD1 aligns across 11 bases. This CDR3 comprises 14 residues. Germline-derived CDR1 and CDR2 are ENHRY and SYGVKD. J was trimmed by 2 bases and V by 5 bases; bases with no gene match: 2. CDR3 region: CAISPGQGAYEQYF. The DNA for the CDR3 is TGTGCCATCAGTCCGGGACAGGGGGCCTACGAGCAGTACTTC.

This chain links TRBV19 with TRBJ1-5; 12 nucleotides agree with TRBD1. The CDR3 runs 17 residues. The ends lost 5 bases at V and 1 base at J; junction bases unmatched: 6. Looked up from germline, CDR1 is LNHDA and CDR2 is SQIVND (reference sequence). CDR3 bases: TGTGCCAGTAGTCGGAGGGACAGGGGGCTAAGCAATCAGCCCCAGCATTTT. Its protein is CASSRRDRGLSNQPQHF.